Detailed here is one T cell receptor gamma chain. The junction and the germline gene differ at one end; a read error may be behind it. The data belong to a study of gamma-delta T cells after stem cell transplantation. TCRdb processed the RT-PCR reads again with the CATT caller. The data show about 4,800 gamma-chain clones, 15% to 25% seen once. The V gene's germline CDR1 is EGSTGY and CDR2 YDSYTSSV. This CDR3 comprises 11 residues. Specimen: gamma-delta T cells. This receptor was obtained from a human donor. It is not recorded whose cells these are; they may come from a transplant donor. The V and J genes are TRGV4 and TRGJ1 or TRGJ2. The CDR3 nucleotides are TGTGCAACCTGGGATGCTTATAAGAAACTCTTT. Protein: CATWDAYKKLF.